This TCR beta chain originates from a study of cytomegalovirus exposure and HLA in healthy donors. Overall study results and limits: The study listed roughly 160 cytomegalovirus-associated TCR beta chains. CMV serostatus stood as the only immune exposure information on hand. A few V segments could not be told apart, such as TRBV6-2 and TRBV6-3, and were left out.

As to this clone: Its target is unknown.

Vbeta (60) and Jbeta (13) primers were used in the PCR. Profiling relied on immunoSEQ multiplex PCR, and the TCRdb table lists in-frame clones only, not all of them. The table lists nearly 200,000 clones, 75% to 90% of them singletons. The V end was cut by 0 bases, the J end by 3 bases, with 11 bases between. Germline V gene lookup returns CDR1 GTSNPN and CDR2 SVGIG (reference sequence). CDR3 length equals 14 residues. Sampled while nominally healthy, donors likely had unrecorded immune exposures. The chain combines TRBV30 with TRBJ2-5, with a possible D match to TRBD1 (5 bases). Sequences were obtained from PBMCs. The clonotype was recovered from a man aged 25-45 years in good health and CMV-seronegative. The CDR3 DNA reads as TGTGCCTGGAGTGTCTTCCCAGGGAAAGAGACCCAGTACTTC. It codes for CAWSVFPGKETQYF.